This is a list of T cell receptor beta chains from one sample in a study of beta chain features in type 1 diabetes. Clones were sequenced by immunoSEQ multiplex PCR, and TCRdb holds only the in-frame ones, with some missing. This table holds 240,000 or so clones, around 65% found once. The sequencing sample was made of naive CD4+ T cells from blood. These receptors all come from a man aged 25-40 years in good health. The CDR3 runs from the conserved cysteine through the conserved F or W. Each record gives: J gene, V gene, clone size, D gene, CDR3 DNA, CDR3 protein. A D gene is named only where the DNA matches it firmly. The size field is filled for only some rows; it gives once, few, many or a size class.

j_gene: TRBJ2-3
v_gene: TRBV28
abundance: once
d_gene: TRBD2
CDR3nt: TGTGCCAGCTTGGGGACTAGCGAAAACTTAGGGGATACGCAGTATTTT
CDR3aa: CASLGTSENLGDTQYF

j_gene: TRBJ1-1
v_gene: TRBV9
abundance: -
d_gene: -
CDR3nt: TGTGCCAGCAGCGTAGAGGAGTCCAGCCCGGCTTTCTTT
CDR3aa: CASSVEESSPAFF

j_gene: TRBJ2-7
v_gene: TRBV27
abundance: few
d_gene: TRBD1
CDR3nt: TGTGCCAGCAGACGACAGGGTGGCTACGAGCAGTACTTC
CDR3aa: CASRRQGGYEQYF

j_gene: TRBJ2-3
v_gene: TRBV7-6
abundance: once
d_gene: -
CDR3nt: TGTGCCAGCAGCTCTGACTGGGATACGCAGTATTTT
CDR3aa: CASSSDWDTQYF

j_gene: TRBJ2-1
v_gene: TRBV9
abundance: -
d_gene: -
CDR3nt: TGTGCCAGCAGCGTAGAGGACCTTTACAATGAGCAGTTCTTC
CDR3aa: CASSVEDLYNEQFF

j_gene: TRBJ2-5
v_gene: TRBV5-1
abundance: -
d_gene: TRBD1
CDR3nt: TGCGCCAGCAGCTTGGGGGACAGAAGCCAAGAGACCCAGTACTTC
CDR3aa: CASSLGDRSQETQYF

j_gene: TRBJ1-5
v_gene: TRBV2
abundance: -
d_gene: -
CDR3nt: TGTGCCAGCAGTGAGTGGGTTAGCAATCAGCCCCAGCATTTT
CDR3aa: CASSEWVSNQPQHF

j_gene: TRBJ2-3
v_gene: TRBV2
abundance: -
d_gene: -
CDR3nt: TGTGCCAGCAAGGGGTACGGCACAGATACGCAGTATTTT
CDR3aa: CASKGYGTDTQYF

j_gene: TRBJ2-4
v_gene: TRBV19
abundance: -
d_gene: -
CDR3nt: TGTGCCAGTAGTAAGGGCGCAGGGGCCAAAAACATTCAGTACTTC
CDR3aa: CASSKGAGAKNIQYF

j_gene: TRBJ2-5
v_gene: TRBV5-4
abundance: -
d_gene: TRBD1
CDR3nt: TGTGCCAGCAGCTCGACAGGGGGCCAAGAGACCCAGTACTTC
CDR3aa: CASSSTGGQETQYF

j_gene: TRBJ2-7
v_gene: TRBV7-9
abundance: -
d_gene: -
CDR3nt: TGTGCCAGCAGCGAGGGTGCCTACGAGCAGTACTTC
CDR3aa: CASSEGAYEQYF

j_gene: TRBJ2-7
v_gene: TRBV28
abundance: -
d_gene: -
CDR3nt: TGTGCCAGCACCACGGAGTTCCACGAGCAGTACTTC
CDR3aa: CASTTEFHEQYF

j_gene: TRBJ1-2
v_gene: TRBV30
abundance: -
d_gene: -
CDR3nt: TGTGCCTGGAGTCCCCTACCTGGGGCCTATGGCTACACCTTC
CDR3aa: CAWSPLPGAYGYTF

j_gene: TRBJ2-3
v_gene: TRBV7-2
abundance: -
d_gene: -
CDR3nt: TGTGCCAGCAGCTTAGTCGCAGATACGCAGTATTTT
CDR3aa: CASSLVADTQYF